These 25 T cell receptor beta chains were all obtained from the same sample, sequenced in a study of CD4 T cells in relation to SARS-CoV-2 and coronaviruses. Profiling relied on immunoSEQ multiplex PCR, and the TCRdb table lists in-frame clones only, not all of them. The sample shows about 36,000 clones, 77% of them seen only once. No antigens are known for them. The specimen sequenced was memory CD4+ T cells from PBMCs, cultured in vitro. The receptors come from an adult with COVID-19.

The chain links TRBV6-5 to TRBJ2-1, with TRBD2 as a possible D gene (6 bases). The CDR3 is 11 residues long. The V gene lost 5 bases and the J gene lost 8 bases, with 7 bases spanning the gap. Germline loops: CDR1 MNHEY, CDR2 SVGAGI. CDR3: CASSRGYEQFF. As DNA, the CDR3 is TGTGCCAGCAGTCGGGGGTATGAGCAGTTCTTC.

The V gene is TRBV6-2 or TRBV6-3, the J gene TRBJ2-3, with 9 bases matching TRBD1. Losses at the gene ends were 2 bases for V and 4 bases for J; bases not matched to a gene: 1. The CDR3 is made up of 14 amino acids. CDR1 is MNHEY and CDR2 is SVGEGT in the germline V gene. The CDR3 DNA follows: TGTGCCAGCAGTTACGGGACAGGGCCAGATACGCAGTATTTT. Translating it yields CASSYGTGPDTQYF.

The rearrangement uses TRBV6-5 and TRBJ1-5, with 8 bases fitting TRBD1. The CDR3 is 15 amino acids. V trimming: 6 bases; J trimming: 3 bases; junction bases outside the gene matches: 7. Per germline, CDR1 MNHEY and CDR2 SVGAGI. The CDR3 coding sequence is TGTGCCAGCAGCCGACAGGGGTTTAACAATCAGCCCCAGCATTTT. Translation gives CASSRQGFNNQPQHF.

The V gene is TRBV2, the J gene TRBJ2-3; 8 bases agree with TRBD2. V lost 6 bases, J lost 1 base, and 3 bases stayed unmatched. Germline CDR1 is SNHLY and CDR2 is FYNNEI. The CDR3 loop spans 14 amino acids. The CDR3 loop is CASSVGRGTDTQYF. CDR3 sequence (DNA): TGTGCCAGCAGCGTCGGGAGGGGCACAGATACGCAGTATTTT.

This rearrangement joins TRBV7-2 to TRBJ2-5, with a tentative D call TRBD1 (5 bases). This CDR3 is built from 12 residues. Germline CDR1 SGHTA, CDR2 FQGNSA. The V and J ends lost 5 bases and 3 bases respectively, with 7 bases between them. The CDR3: CASSGREETQYF. The CDR3 DNA reads TGTGCCAGCAGCGGCAGGGAAGAGACCCAGTACTTC.

This chain uses TRBV19 with TRBJ1-5, with D unclear. V lost 7 bases and J lost 4, with 20 bases in between. The length of the CDR3 is 16 residues. Looked up from germline, CDR1 is LNHDA and CDR2 is SQIVND (reference sequence). This CDR3 reads CASKKNSGSANQPQHF. For the CDR3, the DNA is TGTGCCAGTAAGAAGAACAGCGGGTCGGCTAATCAGCCCCAGCATTTT.

This chain connects TRBV5-5 to TRBJ2-7; no clear D. The V end was cut by 4 bases, the J end by 4 bases, with 18 bases between. Looked up from germline, CDR1 is SGHKS and CDR2 is YYEKEE (reference sequence). There are 15 residues in the CDR3. CDR3 nucleotides: TGTGCCAGCAGCCGGATTGGAGAGGTGGCATACGAGCAGTACTTC. Residues: CASSRIGEVAYEQYF.

The chain couples TRBV2 to TRBJ1-2; a weak D match, TRBD1 (5 bases). In germline, CDR1 is SNHLY, CDR2 FYNNEI. V gave up 3 bases and J gave up 6 bases, with 8 bases separating them. The CDR3 is made up of 12 amino acids. The CDR3 is CASSEMGDGYTF. CDR3 coding DNA: TGTGCCAGCAGTGAGATGGGGGATGGCTACACCTTC.

The chain is built from TRBV5-1 and TRBJ2-5; D possibly matches TRBD1 or TRBD2 (5 bases each). Germline CDR1 and CDR2: SGHRS and YFSETQ. V was pared by 0 bases and J by 4 bases, with 7 bases between. The CDR3 is 13 amino acids. The CDR3 loop is CASSLEGRETQYF. CDR3 nucleotides: TGCGCCAGCAGCTTGGAGGGACGAGAGACCCAGTACTTC. The full variable domain, its missing parts supplied by reference TRBV5-1 and TRBJ2-5, is KAGVTQTPRYLIKTRGQQVTLSCSPISGHRSVSWYQQTPGQGLQFLFEYFSETQRNKGNFPGRFSGRQFSNSRSEMNVSTLELGDSALYLCASSLEGRETQYFGPGTRLLVL.

The rearrangement uses TRBV7-8 and TRBJ2-1; TRBD2 agrees at 9 bases. V lost 4 bases to trimming and J lost 5 bases; unmatched junction nucleotides: 15. The CDR3 extends over 18 amino acids. The V gene's germline CDR1 is SGHVS and CDR2 FQNEAQ. The DNA of the CDR3 is TGTGCCAGCAGCTACCGCTCCTTGGCGGGAGGGCCAGACAATGAGCAGTTCTTC. This codes for CASSYRSLAGGPDNEQFF. Combining the CDR3 with reference TRBV7-8 and TRBJ2-1 gives the whole variable domain GAGVSQSPRYKVAKRGQDVALRCDPISGHVSLFWYQQALGQGPEFLTYFQNEAQLDKSGLPSDRFFAERPEGSVSTLKIQRTQQEDSAVYLCASSYRSLAGGPDNEQFFGPGTRLTVL.

The V gene is TRBV7-2, the J gene TRBJ2-7, with D perhaps matching TRBD2 (6 bases). The CDR3 loop spans 14 amino acids. Trimming took off 5 bases at V and 6 bases at J, with 17 bases between the two ends. Germline CDR1 is SGHTA and CDR2 is FQGNSA. The CDR3 sequence: CASSPGLRDREQYF. The DNA for the CDR3 is TGTGCCAGCAGCCCGGGACTGAGGGACCGCGAGCAGTACTTC.

The chain couples TRBV6-5 to TRBJ1-2; D might be TRBD1 (6 bases). Germline CDR1 is MNHEY and CDR2 is SVGAGI. The CDR3 runs 12 residues. CDR3 region: CAEGRGGHGYTF. The CDR3 DNA sequence: TGTGCGGAGGGCAGGGGAGGGCATGGCTACACCTTC.

The rearrangement uses TRBV11-2 and TRBJ2-5, with 7 bases identical to TRBD2. This CDR3 contains 16 residues. The ends lost 2 bases at V and 5 bases at J; junction bases unmatched: 11. Looked up from germline, CDR1 is SGHAT and CDR2 is FQNNGV. The CDR3 DNA sequence: TGTGCCAGCAGCTTAAGCTTACGAATGGGAGGGGAGACCCAGTACTTC. Residues: CASSLSLRMGGETQYF.

This clone was recorded a few times. DNA of the CDR3: TGTGCCAGCAGTTTTAGCCGCAATGAGCAGTTCTTC. It specifies CASSFSRNEQFF. The chain uses TRBV2 and TRBJ2-1, with D unclear. Per germline, CDR1 SNHLY and CDR2 FYNNEI. The CDR3 has 12 amino acids. Trimming removed 5 bases at V and 6 bases at J, with 8 bases between.

J is TRBJ2-5 and V is TRBV24-1; the match to TRBD1 covers 8 bases. Per the germline V gene, CDR1 is KGHDR and CDR2 is SFDVKD. The CDR3 totals 13 residues. V trimming: 5 bases; J trimming: 5 bases; junction bases outside the gene matches: 3. CDR3 region: CATSGTGRETQYF. The CDR3 bases are TGTGCCACCAGTGGGACAGGGAGGGAGACCCAGTACTTC.

The genes are TRBV4-3 and TRBJ2-1; tentative D call: TRBD1 (5 bases). Germline-derived CDR1 and CDR2 are LGHNA and YSLEER. This CDR3 comprises 16 residues. Trimming shortened V by 0 bases and J by 2 bases, and 11 bases separated the two germline ends. For the CDR3, the DNA is TGCGCCAGCAGCCAAGAAGGGGCGCCCCCCTACAATGAGCAGTTCTTC. It is translated as CASSQEGAPPYNEQFF.

The rearrangement links TRBV4-3 to TRBJ2-5; D might be TRBD2 (6 bases). The CDR3 is 15 residues long. Germline V CDR1 and CDR2: LGHNA, YSLEER. Between the trimmed V and J ends, which lost 1 base and 4 bases, there was a span of 13 bases. Written as DNA, the CDR3 is TGCGCCAGCAGCCAAGTGCTCGGGGGTACAGAGACCCAGTACTTC. This codes for CASSQVLGGTETQYF.

The chain carries TRBV9 and TRBJ2-1, with 8 bases fitting TRBD2. Germline trimming cut 4 bases from V and 1 base from J; bases unmatched to any gene: 7. The CDR3 length is 16 residues. Per the germline V gene, CDR1 is SGDLS and CDR2 is YYNGEE. CDR3 region: CASSREREISYNEQFF. Here the CDR3 DNA reads TGTGCCAGCAGCAGGGAGCGGGAGATTTCCTACAATGAGCAGTTCTTC.

This clone has a handful of counts. The V call is TRBV15, the J call TRBJ2-7; TRBD1 agrees at 7 bases. This CDR3 has 15 amino acids. CDR1 LNHNV and CDR2 YYDKDF come from the germline V gene (reference sequence). With 0 bases clipped from V and 0 bases from J, the junction kept 2 bases outside the gene matches. CDR3 nucleotides: TGTGCCACCAGCAGAGACAGGGGGTACTCCTACGAGCAGTACTTC. It encodes CATSRDRGYSYEQYF. The entire variable domain, with the rest obtained from reference TRBV15 and TRBJ2-7, is as follows: DAMVIQNPRYQVTQFGKPVTLSCSQTLNHNVMYWYQQKSSQAPKLLFHYYDKDFNNEADTPDNFQSRRPNTSFCFLDIRSPGLGDTAMYLCATSRDRGYSYEQYFGPGTRLTVT.

The CDR3 sequence is CASSEAEFNYGYTF. The CDR3 DNA sequence: TGTGCCAGCAGTGAAGCTGAATTCAACTATGGCTACACCTTC. This chain joins TRBV6-1 and TRBJ1-2, with D hard to call. The length of the CDR3 is 14 residues. V was pared by 0 bases and J by 2 bases, with 7 bases between. The germline V gene has CDR1 MNHNS and CDR2 SASEGT.

The rearrangement uses TRBV5-1 and TRBJ1-2; D gene unclear. V gave up 0 bases and J gave up 8 bases, with 17 bases separating them. The germline V gene encodes CDR1 SGHRS and CDR2 YFSETQ. The CDR3 extends over 15 amino acids. The DNA for the CDR3 is TGCGCCAGCAGCTTGGTGGCAGGCCACGAAAGGGGCTACACCTTC. Its translation is CASSLVAGHERGYTF.

This clone was recorded only once. This chain links TRBV6-1 with TRBJ1-3; TRBD1 agrees at 10 bases. Trimming cost V 1 base and J 0 bases; bases outside gene matches: 9. The CDR3 runs to 19 residues. Germline CDR1 MNHNS, CDR2 SASEGT. The CDR3 DNA sequence: TGTGCCAGCAGTGAAGTCTACGGAGGGACAGGGGTCTCTGGAAACACCATATATTTT. Translated, it gives CASSEVYGGTGVSGNTIYF.

This chain uses TRBV4-3 with TRBJ2-1; 14 nucleotides match TRBD2. The CDR3 loop spans 20 amino acids. Losses at the gene ends were 0 bases for V and 6 bases for J; bases not matched to a gene: 13. Looked up from germline, CDR1 is LGHNA and CDR2 is YSLEER. Written as DNA, the CDR3 is TGCGCCAGCAGCCAAGACTGGCGCGCCCTTGGGACTAGCGGGAGCAATGAGCAGTTCTTC. This codes for CASSQDWRALGTSGSNEQFF.

The V and J genes are TRBV5-1 and TRBJ2-7; D remains unclear. Looked up from germline, CDR1 is SGHRS and CDR2 is YFSETQ. The germline V and J ends were trimmed by 2 bases and 0 bases, with 9 bases remaining between them. The CDR3 consists of 14 residues. For the CDR3, the DNA is TGCGCCAGCAGCTTAAGTGGTGTCTCCTACGAGCAGTACTTC. It yields the protein CASSLSGVSYEQYF.

The rearrangement links TRBV6-5 to TRBJ1-5; D is uncertain. Germline CDR1 and CDR2: MNHEY and SVGAGI. Trimming stripped 5 bases from V and 1 base from J, with 3 bases between. This CDR3 has 12 residues. This CDR3 reads CASSRSNQPQHF. The DNA of the CDR3 is TGTGCCAGCAGTAGGAGCAATCAGCCCCAGCATTTT.